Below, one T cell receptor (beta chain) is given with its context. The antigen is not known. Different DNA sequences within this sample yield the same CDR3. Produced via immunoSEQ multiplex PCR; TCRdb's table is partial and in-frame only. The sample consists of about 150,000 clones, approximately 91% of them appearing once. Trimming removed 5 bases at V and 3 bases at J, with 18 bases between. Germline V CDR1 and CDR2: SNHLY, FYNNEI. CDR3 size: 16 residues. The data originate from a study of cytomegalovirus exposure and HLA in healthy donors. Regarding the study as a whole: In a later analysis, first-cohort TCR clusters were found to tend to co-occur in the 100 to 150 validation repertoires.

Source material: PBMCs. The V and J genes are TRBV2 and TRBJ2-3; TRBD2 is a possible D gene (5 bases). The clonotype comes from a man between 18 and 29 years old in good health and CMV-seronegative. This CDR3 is CASSKGSIGVTDTQYF. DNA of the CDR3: TGTGCCAGCAGTAAAGGGAGTATAGGAGTAACAGATACGCAGTATTTT.